This T cell receptor beta chain was captured by sequencing in a study of control samples from healthy donors and cancer patients. The CDR3 has 11 residues. Germline values: CDR1 DFQATT, CDR2 SNEGSKA (reference sequence). The repertoire was sequenced with immunoSEQ multiplex PCR; TCRdb's copy has only in-frame clones and lacks some. Found here are 170,000 or so clones, around 96% of them singletons; the top ten hold 8.5%. The TCR was taken from a woman aged 40 to 49 in good health. The chain is built from TRBV20-1 and TRBJ2-5, with D uncertain. The sequenced sample consisted of blood. In nucleotides, the CDR3 is TGCACCGCCGAGTTCCAAGAGACCCAGTACTTC. Translating it yields CTAEFQETQYF.